The 9 T cell receptor beta chains below all came from one sample that was sequenced in a study of blood T cell repertoires in COVID-19. The repertoire was sequenced with immunoSEQ multiplex PCR; TCRdb's copy has only in-frame clones and lacks some. The sample lists over 75,000 clones; roughly 79% were seen once. Sequenced sample: peripheral blood. The receptors were sampled from a human donor in a cohort sampled during active COVID-19.

The chain joins TRBV6-2 or TRBV6-3 to TRBJ1-1; weak D call: TRBD1 (6 bases). The V end was cut by 4 bases, the J end by 0 bases, with 12 bases between. The germline V gene has CDR1 MNHEY and CDR2 SVGEGT. The CDR3 runs 15 residues. The CDR3 DNA reads TGTGCCAGCAGTTCCCAGACAGGCGTGAACACTGAAGCTTTCTTT. It codes for CASSSQTGVNTEAFF.

This clone appeared a single time. This sequence joins TRBV7-9 and TRBJ1-4; TRBD1 might be the D (5 bases). This CDR3 has 14 amino acids. Germline V gene data show CDR1 as SEHNR and CDR2 as FQNEAQ (reference sequence). Trimming removed 6 bases at V and 1 base at J, with 9 bases between. CDR3 amino acids: CASRMGGTNEKLFF. The CDR3 coding sequence is TGTGCCAGCAGAATGGGGGGAACTAATGAAAAACTGTTTTTT.

The chain combines TRBV11-3 with TRBJ1-1; no clear D. The CDR3 is made up of 13 amino acids. The V gene's germline CDR1 is SGHNT and CDR2 YENEEA. The ends were cut back, 0 bases at V and 7 bases at J, with 9 bases in the middle. The CDR3 nucleotides read TGTGCCAGCAGCTTAGATCCTAGGCTTGAAGCTTTCTTT. Its protein product is CASSLDPRLEAFF.

This clone was seen once. The chain combines TRBV4-1 with TRBJ2-1; 16 positions agree with TRBD2. This CDR3 region has 16 residues. With 4 bases clipped from V and 8 bases from J, the junction kept 5 bases outside the gene matches. Germline CDR1 is MGHRA and CDR2 is YSYEKL. The CDR3 coding sequence is TGCGCCAGCAGCCTGAGGGGGACTAGCGGGAGGGATGAGCAGTTCTTC. It translates to CASSLRGTSGRDEQFF.

The chain joins TRBV28 to TRBJ1-2; D call uncertain. This CDR3 is built from 12 residues. Between the trimmed V and J ends, which lost 2 bases and 5 bases, there was a span of 6 bases. CDR1 MDHEN and CDR2 SYDVKM come from the germline V gene. The chain's CDR3 is CASSLGRYGYTF. Here the CDR3 DNA reads TGTGCCAGCAGTTTAGGGAGGTATGGCTACACCTTC.

V is TRBV6-5 and J is TRBJ1-2; 10 positions agree with TRBD1. Germline V CDR1 and CDR2: MNHEY, SVGAGI. V trimming: 1 base; J trimming: 7 bases; junction bases outside the gene matches: 3. This CDR3 has 14 amino acids. CDR3 region: CASSYWDRGGGYTF. CDR3 bases: TGTGCCAGCAGTTACTGGGACAGGGGAGGTGGCTACACCTTC.

V is TRBV7-9 and J is TRBJ1-1; 9 positions match TRBD1. V shed 1 base and J 0 bases; nucleotides not matched to a gene: 0. The CDR3 is 15 amino acids. From germline, CDR1 is SEHNR and CDR2 FQNEAQ (reference sequence). The CDR3 sequence is CASSLGDRVNTEAFF. As DNA, the CDR3 is TGTGCCAGCAGCTTAGGGGACAGGGTGAACACTGAAGCTTTCTTT.

This rearrangement joins TRBV7-9 to TRBJ1-1, with D possibly matching TRBD1 (5 bases). The CDR3 is made up of 12 amino acids. V shed 2 bases and J shed 9 bases, with 10 bases lying between them. Per germline, CDR1 SEHNR and CDR2 FQNEAQ (reference sequence). The DNA of the CDR3 is TGTGCCAGCAGCTTAATAAGACAGAAAGCTTTCTTT. This gives the protein CASSLIRQKAFF.

The V and J genes are TRBV30 and TRBJ1-1; possible D gene TRBD1, 6 bases. The CDR3 has 15 amino acids. CDR1 and CDR2 from the germline V gene are GTSNPN and SVGIG (reference sequence). Deletions cut 0 bases from V and 5 bases from J, with 16 bases between. The CDR3 region is CAWSVGGSFGTEAFF. The CDR3 region has the DNA TGTGCCTGGAGTGTAGGGGGAAGTTTCGGGACTGAAGCTTTCTTT.